One and the same sample provided the 30 T cell receptor beta chains below, sequenced in a study of T cells in Graves' hyperthyroidism and ophthalmopathy. RNA transcripts served as the template for amplifying TCR beta CDR3 regions. The study used the HTBI primer set for a first-round RT-PCR of the TCR CDR3. Via MiXCR, TCRdb re-called the multiplex PCR reads, giving one row per CDR3 protein. The sample contains some 300,000 distinct CDR3 sequences, about 19% of which appear only once. Sequencing input: blood. Every receptor here comes from a man aged 50 to 59 with Graves' ophthalmopathy.

DNA of the CDR3: TGTGCCAGCAGCGTTTCCCTCGGAAACACCATATATTTT. Protein sequence: CASSVSLGNTIYF. The chain is built from TRBV9 and TRBJ1-3; D unresolved. Between the trimmed V and J ends, which lost 2 bases and 4 bases, there was a span of 7 bases. This CDR3 is built from 13 residues. Germline V gene data show CDR1 as SGDLS and CDR2 as YYNGEE. The full variable domain, with the rest looked up from reference TRBV9 and TRBJ1-3, is DSGVTQTPKHLITATGQRVTLRCSPRSGDLSVYWYQQSLDQGLQFLIQYYNGEERAKGNILERFSAQQFPDLHSELNLSSLELGDSALYFCASSVSLGNTIYFGEGSWLTVV.

This clonotype was observed a handful of times. This chain links TRBV28 with TRBJ2-1, with D perhaps TRBD1 or TRBD2 (6 bases each). The germline V gene has CDR1 MDHEN and CDR2 SYDVKM. CDR3 length: 14 residues. V gave up 6 bases and J gave up 8 bases, with 17 bases separating them. This chain's CDR3 is CASSRDLRGDEQFF. DNA of the CDR3: TGTGCCAGCAGCAGGGACCTTAGGGGGGATGAGCAGTTCTTC.

The chain recombines TRBV2 with TRBJ2-3; 12 bases line up with TRBD2. V lost 6 bases, J lost 10 bases, and 2 bases stayed unmatched. Germline CDR1 SNHLY, CDR2 FYNNEI. The CDR3 is 12 amino acids. The CDR3 bases are TGTGCCAGCAGGGGACTAGCGGGCTCGCAGTATTTT. Translated, it gives CASRGLAGSQYF.

This clonotype has a handful of counts. The V and J genes are TRBV19 and TRBJ2-1; TRBD2 matches 10 bases. Germline assignment: CDR1 LNHDA and CDR2 SQIVND (reference sequence). The V segment lost 6 bases and the J segment 2 bases; nucleotides outside the gene matches: 4. The CDR3 runs 15 residues. The CDR3 nucleotides read TGTGCCAGTAGGGCTAGCGGGAGCGCCTACAATGAGCAGTTCTTC. This gives the protein CASRASGSAYNEQFF.

The rearrangement links TRBV6-1 to TRBJ2-7, with D tentatively TRBD1 (6 bases). Germline-derived CDR1 and CDR2 are MNHNS and SASEGT. The ends were cut back, 4 bases at V and 4 bases at J, with 11 bases in the middle. The CDR3 has 13 residues. The CDR3 DNA reads TGTGCCAGCAGTGTTGACAGGTTATACGAGCAGTACTTC. Protein: CASSVDRLYEQYF.

This clonotype has ten or more counts. The genes are TRBV7-2 and TRBJ2-5, with 11 bases identical to TRBD2. The CDR3 contains 19 residues. Germline assignment: CDR1 SGHTA and CDR2 FQGNSA. The J segment lost 4 bases and the V segment lost 1 base, leaving 14 bases of the junction unmatched. CDR3 region: CASSLGYVREGLAGETQYF. The CDR3 bases are TGTGCCAGCAGCTTAGGCTACGTTCGTGAAGGACTAGCGGGAGAGACCCAGTACTTC.

The rearrangement joins TRBV10-3 to TRBJ1-5; 10 positions match TRBD1. The CDR3 runs to 12 residues. CDR1 is ENHRY, CDR2 SYGVKD, per germline. Unmatched junction bases numbered 2, after V lost 10 bases and J lost 5 bases. The CDR3 reads CASGTGDQPQHF. CDR3 DNA: TGTGCCAGCGGGACAGGGGATCAGCCCCAGCATTTT.

This clonotype occurred many times. The J gene is TRBJ2-5, the V gene TRBV20-1, with a weak D call TRBD2 (6 bases). The CDR3 covers 10 residues. Looked up from germline, CDR1 is DFQATT and CDR2 is SNEGSKA (reference sequence). Trimming removed 7 bases from V and 5 bases from J, with 8 bases in between. CDR3 residues: CSVRGETQYF. The DNA of the CDR3 is TGCAGTGTCCGGGGGGAGACCCAGTACTTC.

This clonotype was seen a handful of times. This chain joins TRBV28 and TRBJ1-6; 8 nucleotides agree with TRBD1. Per the germline V gene, CDR1 is MDHEN and CDR2 is SYDVKM. The CDR3 is 16 amino acids. Trimming removed 2 bases from V and 10 bases from J; junction bases left unmatched: 10. This CDR3 reads CASSLRSRGPGSPLHF. The CDR3 DNA sequence: TGTGCCAGCAGTTTAAGGTCCAGGGGGCCCGGGTCACCCCTCCACTTT.

This chain uses TRBV5-6 with TRBJ2-7, with D possibly being TRBD2 (6 bases). This CDR3 is 14 amino acids long. Between the trimmed V and J ends, which lost 2 bases and 5 bases, there was a span of 14 bases. Germline CDR1 and CDR2: SGHDT and YYEEEE. The CDR3 region is CASSFRDFYDEQYF. The CDR3 nucleotides are TGTGCCAGCAGCTTTCGGGACTTTTACGACGAGCAGTACTTC.

This clonotype was counted a few times. A junction end diverges from the germline sequence, so it may reflect a read error. J is TRBJ2-3 and V is TRBV2; tentative D call: TRBD1 (5 bases). Germline CDR1 reads SNHLY; CDR2 reads FYNNEI. The CDR3 has 14 residues. The CDR3 sequence is CVSRRQSSTDTQYF. DNA for the CDR3: TGTGTCAGCAGAAGACAGTCTAGCACAGATACGCAGTATTTT.

This clonotype was seen at least ten times. The chain has TRBV7-9 and TRBJ2-7; 10 bases are a match to TRBD2. Losses at the gene ends were 2 bases for V and 5 bases for J; bases not matched to a gene: 3. This CDR3 is 14 amino acids long. CDR1 is SEHNR and CDR2 is FQNEAQ in the germline V gene (reference sequence). CDR3 sequence: CASSLIGTSDEQYF. DNA for the CDR3: TGTGCCAGCAGCTTAATAGGGACTAGCGACGAGCAGTACTTC. The whole variable domain, filled in from reference TRBV7-9 and TRBJ2-7, reads DTGVSQNPRHKITKRGQNVTFRCDPISEHNRLYWYRQTLGQGPEFLTYFQNEAQLEKSRLLSDRFSAERPKGSFSTLEIQRTEQGDSAMYLCASSLIGTSDEQYFGPGTRLTVT.

Many counts were recorded for this clonotype. The rearrangement links TRBV9 to TRBJ2-7; 7 nucleotides line up with TRBD1. The CDR3 loop spans 15 amino acids. J was trimmed by 3 bases and V by 3 bases; bases with no gene match: 9. The V gene's germline CDR1 is SGDLS and CDR2 YYNGEE. CDR3 amino acids: CASSARPGQVYEQYF. CDR3 nucleotides: TGTGCCAGCAGCGCTAGACCCGGACAGGTCTACGAGCAGTACTTC.

At least ten counts were recorded for this clonotype. The V call is TRBV5-1, the J call TRBJ1-1, with D maybe TRBD1 (5 bases). This CDR3 region has 12 residues. Germline V CDR1 and CDR2: SGHRS, YFSETQ. Trimming removed 3 bases from V and 4 bases from J, with 7 bases in between. Here the CDR3 DNA reads TGCGCCAGCAGCTGGGACGGCACTGAAGCTTTCTTT. Amino acids: CASSWDGTEAFF.

The chain couples TRBV11-2 to TRBJ2-1, with a weak D call TRBD2 (6 bases). The ends were cut back, 2 bases at V and 16 bases at J, with 12 bases in the middle. CDR1 and CDR2 (germline): SGHAT, FQNNGV. The CDR3 runs 11 residues. In DNA, the CDR3 is TGTGCCAGCAGCTTACCGGGACTGCTCTTCTTC. Residues: CASSLPGLLFF.

The rearrangement joins TRBV18 to TRBJ2-1; a weak D match, TRBD1 (5 bases). CDR1 and CDR2 (germline): KGHSH, LQKENI. CDR3 length: 16 amino acids. The ends were cut back, 0 bases at V and 5 bases at J, with 14 bases in the middle. The CDR3 bases are TGTGCCAGCTCACCACCGATCAGGGTTGGAGACAATGAGCAGTTCTTC. It translates to CASSPPIRVGDNEQFF.

This clonotype has only a few counts. This chain connects TRBV19 to TRBJ2-4; no clear D gene. Germline CDR1 and CDR2: LNHDA and SQIVND (reference sequence). V was trimmed by 1 base and J by 0 bases, leaving 7 bases between them. This CDR3 comprises 15 residues. CDR3 nucleotides: TGTGCCAGTAGTATAGGACAATTAGCCAAAAACATTCAGTACTTC. It yields the protein CASSIGQLAKNIQYF.

This clonotype was seen repeatedly, ten times or more. The rearrangement links TRBV28 to TRBJ1-2; a weak D match, TRBD1 (5 bases). Per the germline V gene, CDR1 is MDHEN and CDR2 is SYDVKM. The CDR3 consists of 15 residues. Trimming took off 7 bases at V and 4 bases at J, with 19 bases between the two ends. CDR3 protein: CASTFSPGPGYGYTF. As DNA, the CDR3 is TGTGCCAGCACCTTTAGTCCGGGGCCCGGCTATGGCTACACCTTC.

This clonotype was seen only a few times. Mismatch with germline at one junction end may stem from a read error. This chain links TRBV2 with TRBJ1-4; weak D call: TRBD1 (5 bases). The CDR3 loop spans 15 amino acids. The germline V gene has CDR1 SNHLY and CDR2 FYNNEI. The CDR3 sequence is CASSIGTSPNEKLVF. The CDR3 nucleotides read TGTGCCAGCAGTATTGGGACCTCTCCCAATGAAAAACTGGTTTTT. Drawing the rest from reference TRBV2 and TRBJ1-4, the complete variable domain is EPEVTQTPSHQVTQMGQEVILRCVPISNHLYFYWYRQILGQKVEFLVSFYNNEISEKSEIFDDQFSVERPDGSNFTLKIRSTKLEDSAMYFCASSIGTSPNEKLVFGSGTQLSVL.

This clonotype was recorded many times. The rearrangement uses TRBV12-3 or TRBV12-4 and TRBJ1-5, with D unresolved. The V end was cut by 0 bases, the J end by 5 bases, with 5 bases between. CDR3 size: 13 residues. For the CDR3, the DNA is TGTGCCAGCAGTTTAGCCCCAGATCAGCCCCAGCATTTT. Residues: CASSLAPDQPQHF.

This rearrangement joins TRBV6-5 to TRBJ2-1, with 10 positions matching TRBD2. The V and J ends lost 4 bases and 0 bases, in that order; junction bases with no gene match: 6. The CDR3 loop spans 17 amino acids. Germline lookup yields CDR1 MNHEY and CDR2 SVGAGI. CDR3 in amino acids: CASSSTSGSSSYNEQFF. In DNA form, the CDR3 reads TGTGCCAGCAGTTCGACTAGCGGGTCTAGCTCCTACAATGAGCAGTTCTTC.

For this clonotype: It may be a read error: a sequence one base away is much more abundant. The rearrangement links TRBV29-1 to TRBJ2-7, with 9 bases matching TRBD2. V shed 8 bases, J shed 0 bases, and the junction held 5 bases outside the gene matches. This CDR3 contains 13 residues. Germline V gives CDR1 SQVTM, CDR2 ANQGSEA. For the CDR3, the DNA is TGCAGCATGACTAGCGGAAACTCCTACGAGCAGTACTTC. This gives the protein CSMTSGNSYEQYF.

As to this clonotype: The junction does not match germline at one end; this may be a read error. The chain has TRBV28 and TRBJ2-7; D is ambiguous. From germline, CDR1 is MDHEN and CDR2 SYDVKM. The CDR3 consists of 12 residues. Here the CDR3 DNA reads TGTGCCGGCAGTTTTACCTCCTACGAGCAGTACTTC. Its protein product is CAGSFTSYEQYF.

This clonotype was observed many times. The junction departs from the called germline gene at one end, perhaps through a read error. V is TRBV5-1 and J is TRBJ2-3, with 7 positions matching TRBD2. From germline, CDR1 is SGHRS and CDR2 YFSETQ. This CDR3 comprises 17 residues. DNA of the CDR3: TGCGCCAGCAGCTTTGGGCCCACGGGGACTATCACAGATACGCAGTGTTTT. This sequence encodes CASSFGPTGTITDTQCF. Combining the CDR3 with reference TRBV5-1 and TRBJ2-3 gives the whole variable domain KAGVTQTPRYLIKTRGQQVTLSCSPISGHRSVSWYQQTPGQGLQFLFEYFSETQRNKGNFPGRFSGRQFSNSRSEMNVSTLELGDSALYLCASSFGPTGTITDTQCFGPGTRLTVL.

This clonotype has a count of ten or more. The chain is built from TRBV5-1 and TRBJ1-1; no firm D call. Germline CDR1 reads SGHRS; CDR2 reads YFSETQ. The CDR3 sequence is 14 residues long. Trimming stripped 4 bases from V and 6 bases from J, with 16 bases between. The CDR3 region is CASSTFDGNAEAFF. In nucleotides, the CDR3 is TGCGCCAGCAGCACCTTTGACGGCAACGCTGAAGCTTTCTTT. Full variable domain (outside the CDR3, taken from reference TRBV5-1 and TRBJ1-1): KAGVTQTPRYLIKTRGQQVTLSCSPISGHRSVSWYQQTPGQGLQFLFEYFSETQRNKGNFPGRFSGRQFSNSRSEMNVSTLELGDSALYLCASSTFDGNAEAFFGQGTRLTVV.

This clonotype was seen more than once but under ten times. The chain is built from TRBV19 and TRBJ2-5, with 11 bases fitting TRBD1. CDR3 length equals 15 residues. Per the germline V gene, CDR1 is LNHDA and CDR2 is SQIVND (reference sequence). Losses at the gene ends were 5 bases for V and 5 bases for J; bases not matched to a gene: 7. Here the CDR3 reads CASSPRTGGRETQYF. Here the CDR3 DNA reads TGTGCCAGTAGTCCGCGGACAGGGGGCCGGGAGACCCAGTACTTC.

There are a few counts of this clonotype. The rearrangement uses TRBV28 and TRBJ2-7; 7 nucleotides match TRBD2. The CDR3 sequence is 14 residues long. Losses at the gene ends were 6 bases for V and 2 bases for J; bases not matched to a gene: 7. CDR1 is MDHEN, CDR2 SYDVKM, per germline. The CDR3 sequence is CASRTAGLTYEQYF. The CDR3, as DNA: TGTGCCAGCAGAACAGCGGGGTTAACCTACGAGCAGTACTTC.

A few counts support this clonotype. V gene TRBV6-4 combines with J gene TRBJ2-3; 10 positions match TRBD2. Germline values: CDR1 MRHNA, CDR2 SNTAGT. J lost 0 bases, V lost 0 bases, and 0 bases had no gene match. The CDR3 extends over 16 amino acids. CDR3 sequence: CASSDSTSGSTDTQYF. CDR3 in DNA: TGTGCCAGCAGTGACTCGACTAGCGGGAGCACAGATACGCAGTATTTT.

This clonotype was seen ten or more times. The gene calls are TRBV6-1 and TRBJ2-7, with 9 bases identical to TRBD2. The CDR3 has 15 amino acids. The V gene's germline CDR1 is MNHNS and CDR2 SASEGT. The V segment lost 7 bases and the J segment 3 bases; nucleotides outside the gene matches: 10. The CDR3 DNA reads as TGTGCCAGCACCCAAACTAGCGGGCTAGGCTACGAGCAGTACTTC. This translates into CASTQTSGLGYEQYF.

The V gene is TRBV20-1, the J gene TRBJ1-2, with TRBD1 matching over 7 bases. The V and J ends lost 0 bases and 4 bases, in that order; junction bases with no gene match: 8. CDR3 length: 15 residues. Germline CDR1 DFQATT, CDR2 SNEGSKA (reference sequence). CDR3 loop: CSARETGSGGYGYTF. The CDR3, as DNA: TGCAGTGCTAGAGAGACAGGGTCTGGCGGCTATGGCTACACCTTC.